This TCR beta chain was recovered during a study of identical twins. TCRdb analysed the 5' RACE reads with MiXCR anew, one entry per CDR3 protein. This table holds 200,000 or so distinct CDR3 sequences, 15% to 20% found once. This clonotype is labeled medium-sized (0.01 to 0.1%). In addition, the sample was reused for a study of T cells expressing NK-cell markers. That source reports: HCMV serostatus: most of the eight sequenced donors positive, one negative. The dominant NKG2C+ clonotypes represented about 1.0-7.0% of CD8+ T cells in six donors.

The sample was CD8+ T cells sorted from blood. This receptor was taken from a woman aged 18-29 years in good health.

The CDR3 DNA follows: TGCGCCAGCAGCCAAGAAGGACAGTCTGGGGCCAACGTCCTGACTTTC. Its translation is CASSQEGQSGANVLTF. The chain has TRBV4-3 and TRBJ2-6; D may be TRBD1 (6 bases). V was pared by 0 bases and J by 1 base, with 7 bases between. CDR3 length equals 16 residues. Germline values: CDR1 LGHNA, CDR2 YSLEER.